The clone carrying this T cell receptor beta chain was recorded a few times. Its specificity is not known. Separation from the approximately 710-subject first cohort characterized the roughly 130-subject validation cohort, to which the donors belonged. The CDR3 sequence is 16 residues long. Germline trimming cut 3 bases from V and 4 bases from J; bases unmatched to any gene: 10. Germline CDR1 MGHDK, CDR2 SYGVNS. The sample comes from a study of cytomegalovirus exposure and HLA in healthy donors. TCRdb's table, derived via immunoSEQ multiplex PCR, lists solely in-frame clones and lacks some. The sample carries over 150,000 clones, roughly 86% recorded once. The study, taken as a whole, reports: A classifier reportedly called cytomegalovirus status with high sensitivity and specificity.

Material: PBMCs. The TCR was taken from a human donor in good health. The rearrangement joins TRBV25-1 to TRBJ2-3; TRBD2 agrees at 7 bases. The CDR3 protein is CASSDPLGGSADTQYF. As DNA, the CDR3 is TGTGCCAGCAGTGATCCGTTGGGGGGGAGTGCAGATACGCAGTATTTT.